Shown below are 4 T cell receptor beta chains from a single sample sequenced in a study of OX40 agonist ivuxolimab in advanced cancers. Produced via immunoSEQ multiplex PCR; TCRdb's table is partial and in-frame only. The repertoire holds 25,000 to 35,000 clones, with roughly 90% as singletons. The sample consisted of CD4+ or CD8+ T cells sorted from blood, taken in a trial of the OX40 agonist ivuxolimab. Receptors originate from an adult with an advanced solid tumor such as melanoma, head and neck, liver or kidney cancer.

The V call is TRBV9, the J call TRBJ2-7; D not certain. The germline V gene has CDR1 SGDLS and CDR2 YYNGEE. CDR3 size: 14 residues. The V gene lost 4 bases and the J gene lost 6 bases, with 17 bases spanning the gap. CDR3 coding DNA: TGTGCCAGCAGCTTGGGTTCCTCTCCGGTCGAGCAGTACTTC. It is translated as CASSLGSSPVEQYF.

As regards this clone: At one of its ends the junction is not consistent with the germline gene, which may arise from a read error. The CDR3 DNA sequence: TGTGCCAGCAGCTTAGGCCCTAGCGGGACAACCTATGAGCAGTACTTC. Amino acid sequence: CASSLGPSGTTYEQYF. The chain is built from TRBV7-6 and TRBJ2-7; TRBD2 aligns across 9 bases. The CDR3 is made up of 16 amino acids. The germline V gene encodes CDR1 SGHVS and CDR2 FNYEAQ.

V is TRBV2 and J is TRBJ2-7; D unresolved. Germline V gene lookup returns CDR1 SNHLY and CDR2 FYNNEI. CDR3 length: 12 amino acids. V dropped 5 bases and J dropped 5 bases, with 10 bases sitting between them. The CDR3 bases are TGTGCCAGCAGTCTATACAGTCACGAGCAGTACTTC. Its protein product is CASSLYSHEQYF. The full variable domain, with the rest looked up from reference TRBV2 and TRBJ2-7, is EPEVTQTPSHQVTQMGQEVILRCVPISNHLYFYWYRQILGQKVEFLVSFYNNEISEKSEIFDDQFSVERPDGSNFTLKIRSTKLEDSAMYFCASSLYSHEQYFGPGTRLTVT.

The rearrangement uses TRBV30 and TRBJ2-7, with a tentative D call TRBD2 (5 bases). This CDR3 is built from 12 residues. The V gene lost 7 bases and the J gene lost 1 base, with 11 bases spanning the gap. Looked up from germline, CDR1 is GTSNPN and CDR2 is SVGIG (reference sequence). In nucleotides, the CDR3 is TGTGCCTCGAGCGGTATATCCTACGAGCAGTACTTC. Its translation: CASSGISYEQYF.